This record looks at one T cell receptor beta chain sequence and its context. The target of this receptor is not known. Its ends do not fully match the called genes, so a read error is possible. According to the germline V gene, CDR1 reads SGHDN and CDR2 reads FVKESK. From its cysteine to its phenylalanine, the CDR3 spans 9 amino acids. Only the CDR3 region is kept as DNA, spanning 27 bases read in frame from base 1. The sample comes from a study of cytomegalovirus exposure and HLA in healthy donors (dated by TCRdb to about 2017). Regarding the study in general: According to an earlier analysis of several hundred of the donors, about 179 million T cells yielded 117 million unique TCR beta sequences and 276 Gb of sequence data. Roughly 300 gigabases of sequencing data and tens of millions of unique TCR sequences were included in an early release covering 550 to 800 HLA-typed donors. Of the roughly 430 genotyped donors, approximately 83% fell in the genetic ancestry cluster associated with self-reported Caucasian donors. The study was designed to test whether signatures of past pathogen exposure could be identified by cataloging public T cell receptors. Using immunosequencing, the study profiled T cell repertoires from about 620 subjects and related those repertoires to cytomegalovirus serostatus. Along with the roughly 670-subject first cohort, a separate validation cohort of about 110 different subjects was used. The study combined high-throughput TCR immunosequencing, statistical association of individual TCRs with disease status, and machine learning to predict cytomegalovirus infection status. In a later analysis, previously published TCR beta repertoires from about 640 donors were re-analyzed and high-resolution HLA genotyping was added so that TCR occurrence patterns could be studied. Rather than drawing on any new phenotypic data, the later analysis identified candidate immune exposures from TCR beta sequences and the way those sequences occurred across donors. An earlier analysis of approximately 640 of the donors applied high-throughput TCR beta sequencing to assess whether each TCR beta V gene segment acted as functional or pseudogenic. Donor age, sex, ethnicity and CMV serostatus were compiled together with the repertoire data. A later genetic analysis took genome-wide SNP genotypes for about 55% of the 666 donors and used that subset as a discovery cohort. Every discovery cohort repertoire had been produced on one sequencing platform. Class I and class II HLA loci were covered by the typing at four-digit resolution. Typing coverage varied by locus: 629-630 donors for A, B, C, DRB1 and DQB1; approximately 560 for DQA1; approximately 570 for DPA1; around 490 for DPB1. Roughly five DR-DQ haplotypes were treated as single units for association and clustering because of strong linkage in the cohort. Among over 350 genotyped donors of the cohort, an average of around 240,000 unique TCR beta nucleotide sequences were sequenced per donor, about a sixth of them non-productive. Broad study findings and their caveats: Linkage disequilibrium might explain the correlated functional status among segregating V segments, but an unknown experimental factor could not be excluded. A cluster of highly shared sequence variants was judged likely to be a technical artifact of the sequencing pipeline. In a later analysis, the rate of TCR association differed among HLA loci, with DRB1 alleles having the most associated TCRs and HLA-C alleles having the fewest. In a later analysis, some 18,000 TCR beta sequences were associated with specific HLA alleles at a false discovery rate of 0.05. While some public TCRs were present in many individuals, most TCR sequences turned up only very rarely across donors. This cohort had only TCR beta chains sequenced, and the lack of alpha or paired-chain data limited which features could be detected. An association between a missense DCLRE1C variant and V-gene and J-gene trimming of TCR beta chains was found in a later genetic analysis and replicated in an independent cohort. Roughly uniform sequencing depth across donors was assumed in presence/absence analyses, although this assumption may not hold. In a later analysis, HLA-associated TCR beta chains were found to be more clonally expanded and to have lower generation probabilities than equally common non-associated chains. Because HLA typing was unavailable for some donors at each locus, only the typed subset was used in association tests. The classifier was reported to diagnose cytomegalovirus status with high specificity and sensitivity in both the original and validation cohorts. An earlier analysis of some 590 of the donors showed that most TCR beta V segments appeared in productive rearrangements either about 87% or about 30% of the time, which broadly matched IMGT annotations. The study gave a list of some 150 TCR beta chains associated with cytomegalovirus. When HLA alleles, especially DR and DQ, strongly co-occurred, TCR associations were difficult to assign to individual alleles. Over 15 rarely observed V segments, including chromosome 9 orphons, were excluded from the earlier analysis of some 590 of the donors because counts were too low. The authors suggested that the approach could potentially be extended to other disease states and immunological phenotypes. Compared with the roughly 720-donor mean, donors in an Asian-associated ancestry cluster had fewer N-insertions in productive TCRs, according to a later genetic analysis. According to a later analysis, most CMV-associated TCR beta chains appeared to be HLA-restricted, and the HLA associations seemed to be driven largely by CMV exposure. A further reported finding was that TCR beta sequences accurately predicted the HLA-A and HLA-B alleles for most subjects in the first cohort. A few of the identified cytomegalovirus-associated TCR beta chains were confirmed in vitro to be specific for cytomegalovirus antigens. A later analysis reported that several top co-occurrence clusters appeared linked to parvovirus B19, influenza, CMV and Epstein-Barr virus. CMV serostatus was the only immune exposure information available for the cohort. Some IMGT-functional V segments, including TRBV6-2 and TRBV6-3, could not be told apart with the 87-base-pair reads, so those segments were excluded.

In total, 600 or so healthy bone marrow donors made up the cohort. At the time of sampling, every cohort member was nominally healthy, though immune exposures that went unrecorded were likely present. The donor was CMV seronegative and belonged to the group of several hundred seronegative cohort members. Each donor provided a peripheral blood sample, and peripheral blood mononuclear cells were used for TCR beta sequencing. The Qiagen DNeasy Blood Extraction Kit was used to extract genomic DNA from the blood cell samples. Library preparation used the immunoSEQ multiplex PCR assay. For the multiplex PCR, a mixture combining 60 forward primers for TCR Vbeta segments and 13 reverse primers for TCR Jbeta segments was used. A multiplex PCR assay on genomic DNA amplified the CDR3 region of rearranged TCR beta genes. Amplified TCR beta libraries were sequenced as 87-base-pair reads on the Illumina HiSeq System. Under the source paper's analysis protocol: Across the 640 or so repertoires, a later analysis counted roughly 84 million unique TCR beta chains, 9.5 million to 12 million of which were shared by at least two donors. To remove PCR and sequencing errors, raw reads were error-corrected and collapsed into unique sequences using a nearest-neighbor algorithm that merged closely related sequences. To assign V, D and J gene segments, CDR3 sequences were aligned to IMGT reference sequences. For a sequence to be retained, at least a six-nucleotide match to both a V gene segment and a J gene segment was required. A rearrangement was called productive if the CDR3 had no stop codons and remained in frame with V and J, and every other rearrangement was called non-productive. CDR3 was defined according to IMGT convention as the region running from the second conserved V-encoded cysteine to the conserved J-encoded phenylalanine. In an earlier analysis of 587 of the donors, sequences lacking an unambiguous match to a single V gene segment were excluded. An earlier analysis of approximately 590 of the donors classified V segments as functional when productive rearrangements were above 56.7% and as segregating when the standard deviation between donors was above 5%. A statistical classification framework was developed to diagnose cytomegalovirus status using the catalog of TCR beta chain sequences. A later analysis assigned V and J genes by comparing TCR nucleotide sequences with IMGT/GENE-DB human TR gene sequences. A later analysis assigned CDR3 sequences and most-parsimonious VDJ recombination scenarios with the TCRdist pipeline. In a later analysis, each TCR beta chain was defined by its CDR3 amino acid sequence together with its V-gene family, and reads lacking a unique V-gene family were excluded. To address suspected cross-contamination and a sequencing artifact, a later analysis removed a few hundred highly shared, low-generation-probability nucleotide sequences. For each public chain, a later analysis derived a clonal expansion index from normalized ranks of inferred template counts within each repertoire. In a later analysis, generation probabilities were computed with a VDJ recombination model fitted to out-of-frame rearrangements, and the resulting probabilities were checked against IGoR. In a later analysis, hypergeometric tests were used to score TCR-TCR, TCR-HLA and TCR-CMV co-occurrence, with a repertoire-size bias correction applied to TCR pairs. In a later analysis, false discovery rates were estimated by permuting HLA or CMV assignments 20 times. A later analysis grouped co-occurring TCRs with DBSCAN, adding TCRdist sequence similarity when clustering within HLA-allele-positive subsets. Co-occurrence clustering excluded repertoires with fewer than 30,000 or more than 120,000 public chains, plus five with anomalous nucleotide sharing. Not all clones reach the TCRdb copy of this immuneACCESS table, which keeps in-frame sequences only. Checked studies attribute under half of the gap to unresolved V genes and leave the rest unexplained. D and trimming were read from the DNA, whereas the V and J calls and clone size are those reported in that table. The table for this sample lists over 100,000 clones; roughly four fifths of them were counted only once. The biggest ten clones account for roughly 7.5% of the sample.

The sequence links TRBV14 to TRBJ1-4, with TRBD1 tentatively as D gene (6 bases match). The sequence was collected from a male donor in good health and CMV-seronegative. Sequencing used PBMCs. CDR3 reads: CASSTRGGF. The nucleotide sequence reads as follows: TGTGCCAGCAGCACCAGGGGTGGATTT.